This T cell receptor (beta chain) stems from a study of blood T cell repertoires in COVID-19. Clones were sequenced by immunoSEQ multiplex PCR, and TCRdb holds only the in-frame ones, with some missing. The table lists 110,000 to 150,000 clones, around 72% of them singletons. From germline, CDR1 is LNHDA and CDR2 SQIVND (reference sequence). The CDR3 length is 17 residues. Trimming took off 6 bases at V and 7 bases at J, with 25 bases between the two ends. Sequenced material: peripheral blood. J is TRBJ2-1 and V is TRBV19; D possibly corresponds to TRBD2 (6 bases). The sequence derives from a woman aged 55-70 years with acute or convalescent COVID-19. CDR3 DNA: TGTGCCAGTAGCCGACCCCCCTCTAGCGTCGCGTCGAATGAGCAGTTCTTC. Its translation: CASSRPPSSVASNEQFF.